This T cell receptor (beta chain) was recovered during a study of control samples from healthy donors and cancer patients. This table comes from immunoSEQ multiplex PCR, and its TCRdb copy is limited to in-frame clones, with some not included. The table has approximately 81,000 clones, around 94% seen once. This clone was seen more than once but under ten times. V gave up 0 bases and J gave up 9 bases, with 15 bases separating them. This CDR3 comprises 15 residues. Germline loops: CDR1 SGHTA, CDR2 FQGTGA. This TCR derives from a woman in her late teens or twenties in good health. Sequenced input: blood. The V and J genes are TRBV7-3 and TRBJ2-1; maybe TRBD2 (5 bases). CDR3: CASSLTSTSSGEQFF. The CDR3, as DNA: TGTGCCAGCAGCTTAACGTCAACTAGTAGTGGTGAGCAGTTCTTC.